This entry describes one T cell receptor beta chain. Its target is unknown. Profiled with immunoSEQ multiplex PCR; TCRdb holds only in-frame clones, not every one. The table has 89,000 or so clones, approximately 86% seen once. Researchers grouped second doses given at about 4 or about 12 weeks into one pool. This record belongs to a study of T cell responses to AZD1222 COVID-19 vaccine. The CDR3 has 13 amino acids. V lost 6 bases, J lost 0 bases, and 7 bases lay in between. CDR1 is SGHTA, CDR2 FQGNSA, per germline. Findings and caveats of the study: It was only six AZD1222 recipients who were seropositive at baseline.

The specimen was peripheral blood, collected 28 days after the second AZD1222 dose. The TCR was taken from an adult who received the AZD1222 COVID-19 vaccine. This chain joins TRBV7-2 and TRBJ2-3; D gene ambiguous. The DNA of the CDR3 is TGTGCCAGCAGGCTTACTAGCACAGATACGCAGTATTTT. Translated, it gives CASRLTSTDTQYF. The whole variable domain, filled in from reference TRBV7-2 and TRBJ2-3, reads GAGVSQSPSNKVTEKGKDVELRCDPISGHTALYWYRQSLGQGLEFLIYFQGNSAPDKSGLPSDRFSAERTGGSVSTLTIQRTQQEDSAVYLCASRLTSTDTQYFGPGTRLTVL.